The rows below give T cell receptor beta chains drawn from one sample of a study of Ad26.COV2.S vaccination and SARS-CoV-2 variants. The data were produced by immunoSEQ multiplex PCR, yet TCRdb's version contains in-frame clones alone and is incomplete. The sample shows 350,000 to 400,000 clones, 75% to 90% of them seen only once. Sample: peripheral blood, taken in a trial of Ad26.COV2.S vaccine versus placebo. These TCRs come from a person between 18 and 65 years old who received the Ad26.COV2.S COVID-19 vaccine or a placebo. CDR3s include the opening cysteine and the closing phenylalanine or tryptophan. The D gene is left open where the match is weak. Clone size is stated in some rows and not others, as once, few, many or a class when expanded.

V: TRBV9; J: TRBJ2-3; D: NA; size: NA; length: 14; DNA: TGTGCCAGCAGGTTGAAGTCAGGTTCAGATACGCAGTATTTT; CDR3: CASRLKSGSDTQYF
V: TRBV15; J: TRBJ2-3; D: TRBD2; size: once; length: 17; DNA: TGTGCCACCAGCAGGAGCGGGGGGGCGTCCGGCACAGATACGCAGTATTTT; CDR3: CATSRSGGASGTDTQYF
V: TRBV12-3/TRBV12-4; J: TRBJ2-3; D: NA; size: NA; length: 13; DNA: TGTGCCAGCAGGGGGCCAGGTTCAGATACGCAGTATTTT; CDR3: CASRGPGSDTQYF
V: TRBV2; J: TRBJ2-6; D: NA; size: NA; length: 17; DNA: TGTGCCAGCAGTGAGAGGAGGAGAGGGGGAGGGGCCAACGTCCTGACTTTC; CDR3: CASSERRRGGGANVLTF
V: TRBV5-6; J: TRBJ2-7; D: TRBD1; size: NA; length: 13; DNA: TGTGCCAGCAGCGCGACAGGGGGGGACGAGCAGTACTTC; CDR3: CASSATGGDEQYF
V: TRBV10-3; J: TRBJ2-7; D: TRBD2; size: NA; length: 14; DNA: TGTGCCACCCGGACTAGCCGCGCGTCCTACGAGCAGTACTTC; CDR3: CATRTSRASYEQYF
V: TRBV18; J: TRBJ1-5; D: NA; size: NA; length: 14; DNA: TGTGCCAGCTCAGAGAGGGTTAGCAATCAGCCCCAGCATTTT; CDR3: CASSERVSNQPQHF
V: TRBV29-1; J: TRBJ2-6; D: NA; size: few; length: 15; DNA: TGCAGCGTTGAATTTCCTCGGTCTGGGGCCAACGTCCTGACTTTC; CDR3: CSVEFPRSGANVLTF
V: TRBV6-2/TRBV6-3; J: TRBJ2-2; D: NA; size: NA; length: 14; DNA: TGTGCCAGCAGTTACGCCGGGGTCACCGGGGAGCTGTTTTTT; CDR3: CASSYAGVTGELFF
V: TRBV6-5; J: TRBJ1-1; D: NA; size: NA; length: 11; DNA: TGTGCCAGCCGGAGATCCGGAGAAGCTTTCTTT; CDR3: CASRRSGEAFF
V: TRBV5-6; J: TRBJ1-1; D: NA; size: NA; length: 15; DNA: TGTGCCAGCAGCTTGTCCTGGAACATGAACACTGAAGCTTTCTTT; CDR3: CASSLSWNMNTEAFF
V: TRBV9; J: TRBJ1-2; D: NA; size: NA; length: 15; DNA: TGTGCCAGCAGCCAAGAGACGGGACGGAACTATGGCTACACCTTC; CDR3: CASSQETGRNYGYTF
V: TRBV5-1; J: TRBJ2-1; D: TRBD2; size: NA; length: 16; DNA: TGCGCCAGCAGCTCCGTTCCCAGCGGGGTTGGGGATGAGCAGTTCTTC; CDR3: CASSSVPSGVGDEQFF
V: TRBV7-8; J: TRBJ2-5; D: TRBD2; size: once; length: 17; DNA: TGTGCCAGCAGCTTAGCGTTGAGGGTAGCGGGGCACGAGACCCAGTACTTC; CDR3: CASSLALRVAGHETQYF
V: TRBV6-2/TRBV6-3; J: TRBJ1-2; D: NA; size: NA; length: 17; DNA: TGTGCCAGCAGTTACTCCCGGGACGGCCCCCAGCGCCCTAGGGACACCTTC; CDR3: CASSYSRDGPQRPRDTF
V: TRBV19; J: TRBJ1-1; D: NA; size: NA; length: 13; DNA: TGTGCCAGTAAGCTGGGGTGGGACACTGAAGCTTTCTTT; CDR3: CASKLGWDTEAFF
V: TRBV7-2; J: TRBJ1-1; D: TRBD1; size: NA; length: 14; DNA: TGTGCCAGCAGCGTCAGACAGGGAACCCCTGAAGCTTTCTTT; CDR3: CASSVRQGTPEAFF
V: TRBV6-5; J: TRBJ2-1; D: NA; size: once; length: 16; DNA: TGTGCCAGCAGTTACTCCTCCAAGGGAGGTTTCAATGAGCAGTTCTTC; CDR3: CASSYSSKGGFNEQFF
V: TRBV19; J: TRBJ1-6; D: NA; size: NA; length: 15; DNA: TGTGCCAGTAACTCGCGGGAATTGGTTAATTCACCCCTCCACTTT; CDR3: CASNSRELVNSPLHF
V: TRBV6-1; J: TRBJ1-4; D: TRBD1; size: NA; length: 17; DNA: TGTGCCAGCAGTGAATTGTTGGCCGGGACAGATGGTGAAAAACTGTTTTTT; CDR3: CASSELLAGTDGEKLFF
V: TRBV9; J: TRBJ2-2; D: NA; size: NA; length: 15; DNA: TGTGCCAGCAGCCCCGAAAGCCGGGACACCGGGGAGCTGTTTTTT; CDR3: CASSPESRDTGELFF
V: TRBV14; J: TRBJ2-5; D: TRBD2; size: NA; length: 17; DNA: TGTGCCAGCAGCCCTGGAGGACTAGCGGATGTAAAAGAGACCCAGTACTTC; CDR3: CASSPGGLADVKETQYF
V: TRBV2; J: TRBJ2-6; D: NA; size: NA; length: 15; DNA: TGTGCCAGCAGGACGAACCCCACTGGGGCCAACGTCCTGACTTTC; CDR3: CASRTNPTGANVLTF
V: TRBV5-1; J: TRBJ1-1; D: NA; size: NA; length: 14; DNA: TGCGCCAGCAGCTTTGGACATCTGAACACTGAAGCTTTCTTT; CDR3: CASSFGHLNTEAFF
V: TRBV5-5; J: TRBJ2-7; D: NA; size: NA; length: 15; DNA: TGTGCCAGCAGAGCCCGACTGGAAAGCTCCTACGAGCAGTACTTC; CDR3: CASRARLESSYEQYF
V: TRBV7-9; J: TRBJ2-5; D: TRBD1; size: once; length: 14; DNA: TGTGCCAGCAGCAGGGACAGGGTTCAAGAGACCCAGTACTTC; CDR3: CASSRDRVQETQYF
V: TRBV3-1/TRBV3-2; J: TRBJ2-4; D: NA; size: NA; length: 13; DNA: TGTGCCAGCAGCCAAGCGCGGGGAAACATTCAGTACTTC; CDR3: CASSQARGNIQYF
V: TRBV27; J: TRBJ1-5; D: NA; size: NA; length: 15; DNA: TGTGCCAGCAGGCAGATTTCTTGGGGCAATCAGCCCCAGCATTTT; CDR3: CASRQISWGNQPQHF
V: TRBV7-9; J: TRBJ1-2; D: TRBD1; size: NA; length: 11; DNA: TGTGCCAGCAGCATGACAGGGTCGAGTACCTTC; CDR3: CASSMTGSSTF
V: TRBV7-8; J: TRBJ2-7; D: NA; size: NA; length: 17; DNA: TGTGCCAGCAGCATAAGGCGGGTACAGGGGAGGGTCTACGAGCAGTACTTC; CDR3: CASSIRRVQGRVYEQYF
V: TRBV6-2/TRBV6-3; J: TRBJ1-3; D: NA; size: NA; length: 14; DNA: TGTGCCAGCAGTCGCCGGAGCTCTGGAAACACCATATATTTT; CDR3: CASSRRSSGNTIYF
V: TRBV10-3; J: TRBJ2-1; D: NA; size: NA; length: 15; DNA: TGTGCCATCAGTGACCTCGGGATAGCAGACAATGAGCAGTTCTTC; CDR3: CAISDLGIADNEQFF
V: TRBV5-1; J: TRBJ2-1; D: TRBD1; size: NA; length: 15; DNA: TGCGCCAGCAGCCTAGGGGGCTACTCCTACAATGAGCAGTTCTTC; CDR3: CASSLGGYSYNEQFF
V: TRBV19; J: TRBJ2-1; D: TRBD2; size: NA; length: 15; DNA: TGTGCCAGTAGTTACGGACTAGCGGGGGTCAATGAGCAGTTCTTC; CDR3: CASSYGLAGVNEQFF
V: TRBV6-5; J: TRBJ1-4; D: NA; size: NA; length: 14; DNA: TGTGCCAGCAGCTCAGGGTGGAATAATGAAAAACTGTTTTTT; CDR3: CASSSGWNNEKLFF
V: TRBV10-2; J: TRBJ1-1; D: NA; size: NA; length: 16; DNA: TGCGCCAGCAGTGAAGGTAGAGGGGTAGGGGAGTGGGAAGCTTTCTTT; CDR3: CASSEGRGVGEWEAFF
V: TRBV2; J: TRBJ2-3; D: NA; size: NA; length: 14; DNA: TGTGCCAGCAGCGCCGGGGGTGGGACAGATACGCAGTATTTT; CDR3: CASSAGGGTDTQYF
V: TRBV7-6; J: TRBJ2-3; D: NA; size: NA; length: 14; DNA: TGTGCCAGCAGCTTAGTGGCCGAGGGGGATACGCAGTATTTT; CDR3: CASSLVAEGDTQYF
V: TRBV4-1; J: TRBJ1-2; D: TRBD1; size: NA; length: 15; DNA: TGCGCCAGCAGCCATTCCCAGGGACAGACATATGGCTACACCTTC; CDR3: CASSHSQGQTYGYTF
V: TRBV7-9; J: TRBJ1-2; D: NA; size: NA; length: 13; DNA: TGTGCCAGCAGCCCCGGGGGAGCCTATGGCTACACCTTC; CDR3: CASSPGGAYGYTF
V: TRBV19; J: TRBJ2-5; D: NA; size: NA; length: 12; DNA: TGTGCCAGTAGCGAAGGGGAAGAGACCCAGTACTTC; CDR3: CASSEGEETQYF
V: TRBV5-5; J: TRBJ2-7; D: TRBD1; size: NA; length: 14; DNA: TGTGCCAGCAGCCCGGGGACAGGGAACTACGAGCAGTACTTC; CDR3: CASSPGTGNYEQYF
V: TRBV5-5; J: TRBJ2-2; D: TRBD1; size: NA; length: 15; DNA: TGTGCCAGCAGCTTACTGACAGGGCGTACCGGGGAGCTGTTTTTT; CDR3: CASSLLTGRTGELFF
V: TRBV20-1; J: TRBJ2-3; D: NA; size: NA; length: 12; DNA: TGCAGTGCTAGTGATCCATCGCATACGCAGTATTTT; CDR3: CSASDPSHTQYF
V: TRBV7-9; J: TRBJ2-3; D: NA; size: NA; length: 11; DNA: TGTGCCAGCAGCCCCTTAAATACGCAGTATTTT; CDR3: CASSPLNTQYF
V: TRBV11-3; J: TRBJ2-5; D: NA; size: NA; length: 14; DNA: TGTGCCAGCAGCTCCAGAACAGAGGAAGAGACCCAGTACTTC; CDR3: CASSSRTEEETQYF
V: TRBV3-1/TRBV3-2; J: TRBJ1-3; D: TRBD1; size: NA; length: 18; DNA: TGTGCCAGCAGCCAATTTTACCCCAGGGCAGGGGGCCTATACACCATATATTTT; CDR3: CASSQFYPRAGGLYTIYF
V: TRBV19; J: TRBJ2-7; D: TRBD1; size: NA; length: 15; DNA: TGTGCCAGTAGTATCCCCGACAGGGGGTTTGGGGAGCAGTACTTC; CDR3: CASSIPDRGFGEQYF
V: TRBV2; J: TRBJ2-1; D: NA; size: NA; length: 14; DNA: TGTGCCAGCAGTGTTCTAGCATCCTACAATGAGCAGTTCTTC; CDR3: CASSVLASYNEQFF
V: TRBV6-5; J: TRBJ2-2; D: NA; size: NA; length: 15; DNA: TGTGCCAGCAGTTACTCGACCGGGAATGCCGGGGAGCTGTTTTTT; CDR3: CASSYSTGNAGELFF
V: TRBV6-5; J: TRBJ1-5; D: NA; size: NA; length: 15; DNA: TGTGCCAGCAGACTCGACGGCTTTAGCAATCAGCCCCAGCATTTT; CDR3: CASRLDGFSNQPQHF
V: TRBV10-2; J: TRBJ2-1; D: NA; size: NA; length: 12; DNA: TGCGCCAGCAGTCCAGGAGGAGATGAGCAGTTCTTC; CDR3: CASSPGGDEQFF
V: TRBV3-1/TRBV3-2; J: TRBJ1-3; D: NA; size: once; length: 14; DNA: TGTGCCAGCAGCCAACGGGAGTCTGGAAACACCATATATTTT; CDR3: CASSQRESGNTIYF
V: TRBV7-9; J: TRBJ2-1; D: TRBD1; size: NA; length: 17; DNA: TGTGCCAGCAGCTTCCGCAGGGGGCGATACTCCTACAATGAGCAGTTCTTC; CDR3: CASSFRRGRYSYNEQFF
V: TRBV5-1; J: TRBJ2-3; D: TRBD1; size: NA; length: 14; DNA: TGCGCCAGCAGGACAGGGGGCGTCGGAGATACGCAGTATTTT; CDR3: CASRTGGVGDTQYF
V: TRBV29-1; J: TRBJ1-6; D: NA; size: few; length: 13; DNA: TGCAGCGTCCAGGGGACGTCGGGTTCACCCCTCCACTTT; CDR3: CSVQGTSGSPLHF
V: TRBV7-8; J: TRBJ1-4; D: NA; size: NA; length: 16; DNA: TGTGCCAGCAGTCCAGGTTGGACGACAACTAATGAAAAACTGTTTTTT; CDR3: CASSPGWTTTNEKLFF
V: TRBV4-1; J: TRBJ1-2; D: TRBD1; size: NA; length: 15; DNA: TGCGCCAGCAGCCTAATGACAGGGGGCTTTAATGGCTACACCTTC; CDR3: CASSLMTGGFNGYTF